The present entry profiles one TCR beta chain with its context. What it binds is unknown. CDR1 is SQVTM, CDR2 ANQGSEA, per germline. CDR3 size: 12 residues. V lost 2 bases to trimming and J lost 4 bases; unmatched junction nucleotides: 2. The data originate from a study of T-cell reconstitution after alpha-beta-depleted transplantation in children. The study's findings and limits: T-cell counts and diversity at one year post-transplant came mainly from newly produced T cells. After transplant, at about two months, alpha-beta T cells were reportedly derived from several hundred expanded graft clones. The origin of high day-60 TCRbeta diversity in some patients lay in surviving recipient T cells and thymic progenitors.

Preparing the TCRbeta library involved the use of unique molecular identifiers. TCRdb itself ran the PCR reads through MiXCR, one entry per CDR3 protein. Seen here are about 90,000 distinct CDR3 sequences, roughly 15% observed once, and the top ten hold 15% to 20%. The specimen comprised PBMCs, mostly from graft donor cells, sampled 180 days after TCRalphabeta/CD19-depleted stem cell transplant. The chain recombines TRBV29-1 with TRBJ2-7; 7 bases agree with TRBD2. This TCR was recovered from a male patient under 10 years old who had a stem cell transplant for acute lymphoblastic leukemia, so the T cells may come from the graft donor. CDR3 sequence reads: CSVEQGGYEQYF. For the CDR3, the DNA is TGCAGCGTTGAACAGGGAGGGTACGAGCAGTACTTC.